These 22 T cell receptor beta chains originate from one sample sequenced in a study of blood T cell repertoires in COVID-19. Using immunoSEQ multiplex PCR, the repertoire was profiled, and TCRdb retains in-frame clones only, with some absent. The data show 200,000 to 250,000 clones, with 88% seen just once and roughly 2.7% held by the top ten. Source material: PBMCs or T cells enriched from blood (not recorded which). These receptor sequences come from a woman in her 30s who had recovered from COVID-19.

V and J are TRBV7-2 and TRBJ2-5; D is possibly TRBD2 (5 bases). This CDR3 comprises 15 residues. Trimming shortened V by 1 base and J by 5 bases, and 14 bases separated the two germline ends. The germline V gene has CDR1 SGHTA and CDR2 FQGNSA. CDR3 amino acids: CASSLVPGVRETQYF. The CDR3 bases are TGTGCCAGCAGCTTAGTCCCCGGGGTCCGCGAGACCCAGTACTTC.

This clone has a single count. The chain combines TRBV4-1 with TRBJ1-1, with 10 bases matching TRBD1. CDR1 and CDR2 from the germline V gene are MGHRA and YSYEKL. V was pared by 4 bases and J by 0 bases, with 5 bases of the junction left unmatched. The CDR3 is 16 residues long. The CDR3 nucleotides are TGCGCCAGCAGCCGAGGGACAGGGGCATTGAACACTGAAGCTTTCTTT. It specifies CASSRGTGALNTEAFF.

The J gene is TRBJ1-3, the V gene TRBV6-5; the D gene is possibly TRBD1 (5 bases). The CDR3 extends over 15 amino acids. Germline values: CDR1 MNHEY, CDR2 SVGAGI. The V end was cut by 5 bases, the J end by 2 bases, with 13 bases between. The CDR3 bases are TGTGCCAGCAGTCAGGGCCTGCTCACTGGAAACACCATATATTTT. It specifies CASSQGLLTGNTIYF.

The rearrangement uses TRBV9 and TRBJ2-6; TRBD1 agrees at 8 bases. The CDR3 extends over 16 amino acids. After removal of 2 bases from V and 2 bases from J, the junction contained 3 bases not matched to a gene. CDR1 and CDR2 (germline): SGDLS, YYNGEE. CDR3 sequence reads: CASSVPRGPGANVLTF. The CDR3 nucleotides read TGTGCCAGCAGCGTCCCCAGGGGGCCTGGGGCCAACGTCCTGACTTTC.

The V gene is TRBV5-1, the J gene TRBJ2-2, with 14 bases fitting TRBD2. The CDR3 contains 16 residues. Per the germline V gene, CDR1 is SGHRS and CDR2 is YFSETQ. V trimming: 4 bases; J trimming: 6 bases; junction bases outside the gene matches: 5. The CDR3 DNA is TGCGCCAGCAGCACGACTAGCGGGGGGGCCGCCGGGGAGCTGTTTTTT. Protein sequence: CASSTTSGGAAGELFF.

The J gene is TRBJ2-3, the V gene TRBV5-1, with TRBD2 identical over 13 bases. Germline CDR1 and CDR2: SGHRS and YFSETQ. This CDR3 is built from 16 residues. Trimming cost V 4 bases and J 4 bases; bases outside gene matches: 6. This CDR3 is CASSGTSGGAADTQYF. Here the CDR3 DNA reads TGCGCCAGCAGCGGAACTAGCGGGGGGGCGGCAGATACGCAGTATTTT.

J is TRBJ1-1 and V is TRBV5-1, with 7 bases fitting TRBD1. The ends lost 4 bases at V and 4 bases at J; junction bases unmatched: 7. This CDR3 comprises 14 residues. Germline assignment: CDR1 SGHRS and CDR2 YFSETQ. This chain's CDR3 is CASSLRQGSTEAFF. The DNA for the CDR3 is TGCGCCAGCAGCCTCCGACAGGGAAGCACTGAAGCTTTCTTT.

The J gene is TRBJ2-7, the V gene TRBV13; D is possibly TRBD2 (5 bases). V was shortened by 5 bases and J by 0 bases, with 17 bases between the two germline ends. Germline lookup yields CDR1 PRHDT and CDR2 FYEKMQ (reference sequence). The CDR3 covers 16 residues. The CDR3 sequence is CASSPTGSSSSYEQYF. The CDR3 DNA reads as TGTGCCAGCAGCCCGACTGGGAGCTCTAGCTCCTACGAGCAGTACTTC.

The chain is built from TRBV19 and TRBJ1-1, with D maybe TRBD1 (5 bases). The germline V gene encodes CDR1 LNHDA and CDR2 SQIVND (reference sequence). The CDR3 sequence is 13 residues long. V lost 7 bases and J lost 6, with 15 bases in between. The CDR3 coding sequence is TGTGCCAGTATAGGGAGGGGCGATTCTGAAGCTTTCTTT. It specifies CASIGRGDSEAFF.

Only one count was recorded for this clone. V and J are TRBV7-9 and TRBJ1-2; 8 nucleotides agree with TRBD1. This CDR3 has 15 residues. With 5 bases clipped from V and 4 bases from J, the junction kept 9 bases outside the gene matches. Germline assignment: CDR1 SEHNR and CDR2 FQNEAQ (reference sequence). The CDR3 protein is CASSTLDRGGYGYTF. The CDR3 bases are TGTGCCAGCAGCACCCTTGACAGGGGTGGCTATGGCTACACCTTC.

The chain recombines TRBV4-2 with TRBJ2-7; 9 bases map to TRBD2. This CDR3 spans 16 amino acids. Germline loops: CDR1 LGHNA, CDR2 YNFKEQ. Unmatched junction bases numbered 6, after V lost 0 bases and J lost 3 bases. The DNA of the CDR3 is TGTGCCAGCAGCCAAGATGGCGGGGGGGGCAACTACGAGCAGTACTTC. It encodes CASSQDGGGGNYEQYF.

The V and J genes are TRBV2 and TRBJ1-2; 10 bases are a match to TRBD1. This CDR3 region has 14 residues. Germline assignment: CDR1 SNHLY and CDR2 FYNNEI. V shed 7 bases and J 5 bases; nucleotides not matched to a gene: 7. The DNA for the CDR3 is TGTGCCAGCAAGTGGGGGACAGGGGATTATGGCTACACCTTC. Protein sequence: CASKWGTGDYGYTF.

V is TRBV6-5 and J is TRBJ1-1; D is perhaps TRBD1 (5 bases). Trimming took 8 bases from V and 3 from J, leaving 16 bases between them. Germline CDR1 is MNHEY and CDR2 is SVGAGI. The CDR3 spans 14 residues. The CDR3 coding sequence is TGTGCCAGCGCCTGGGGCGGGAGGGACACTGAAGCTTTCTTT. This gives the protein CASAWGGRDTEAFF.

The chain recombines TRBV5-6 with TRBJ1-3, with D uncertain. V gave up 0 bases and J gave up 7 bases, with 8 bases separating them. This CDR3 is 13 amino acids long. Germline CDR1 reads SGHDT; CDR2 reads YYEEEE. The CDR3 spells CASSLVGRNTIYF. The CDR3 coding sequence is TGTGCCAGCAGCTTGGTCGGGAGGAACACCATATATTTT.

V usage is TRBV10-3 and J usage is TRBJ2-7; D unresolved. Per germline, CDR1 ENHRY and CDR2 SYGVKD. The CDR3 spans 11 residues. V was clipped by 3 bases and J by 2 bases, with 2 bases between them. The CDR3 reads CAISDTYEQYF. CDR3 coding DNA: TGTGCCATCAGTGATACCTACGAGCAGTACTTC.

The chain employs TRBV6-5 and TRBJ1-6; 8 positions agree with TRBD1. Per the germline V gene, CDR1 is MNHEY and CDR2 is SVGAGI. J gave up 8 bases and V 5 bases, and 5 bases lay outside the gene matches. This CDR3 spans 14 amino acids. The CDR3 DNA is TGTGCCAGCAGTAGGACAGGGAGGGATTCACCCCTCCACTTT. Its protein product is CASSRTGRDSPLHF.

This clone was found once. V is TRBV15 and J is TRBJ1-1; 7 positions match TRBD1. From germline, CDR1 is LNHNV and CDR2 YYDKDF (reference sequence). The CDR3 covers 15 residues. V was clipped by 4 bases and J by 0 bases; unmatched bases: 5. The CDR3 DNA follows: TGTGCCACCAGCATTAGCGACAGGGTGAACACTGAAGCTTTCTTT. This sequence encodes CATSISDRVNTEAFF.

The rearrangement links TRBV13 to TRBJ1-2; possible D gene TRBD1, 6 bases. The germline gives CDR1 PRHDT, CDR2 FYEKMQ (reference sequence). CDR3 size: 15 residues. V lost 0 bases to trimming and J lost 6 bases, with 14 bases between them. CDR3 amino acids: CASSLGGQSPNGYTF. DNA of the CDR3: TGTGCCAGCAGCTTAGGTGGACAGTCCCCTAATGGCTACACCTTC.

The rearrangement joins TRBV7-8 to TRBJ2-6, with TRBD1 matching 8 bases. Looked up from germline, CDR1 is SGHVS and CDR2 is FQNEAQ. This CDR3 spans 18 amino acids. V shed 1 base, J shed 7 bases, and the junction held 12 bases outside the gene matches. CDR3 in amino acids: CASSLGPGGLVIANVLTF. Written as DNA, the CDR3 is TGTGCCAGCAGCTTAGGTCCAGGGGGCCTTGTGATTGCCAACGTCCTGACTTTC.

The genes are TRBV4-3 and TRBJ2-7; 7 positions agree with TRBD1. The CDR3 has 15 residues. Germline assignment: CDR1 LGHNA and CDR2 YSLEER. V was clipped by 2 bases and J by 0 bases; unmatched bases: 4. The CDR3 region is CASSQTGAFSYEQYF. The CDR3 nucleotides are TGCGCCAGCAGCCAAACAGGGGCTTTCTCCTACGAGCAGTACTTC.

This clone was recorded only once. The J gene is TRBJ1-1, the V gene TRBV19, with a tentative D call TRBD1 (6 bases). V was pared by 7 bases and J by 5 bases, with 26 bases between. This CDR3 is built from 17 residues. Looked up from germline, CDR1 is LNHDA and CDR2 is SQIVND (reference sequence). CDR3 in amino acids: CASNLGMTGDLGTEAFF. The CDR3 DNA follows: TGTGCCAGTAATCTCGGGATGACAGGAGACCTGGGGACTGAAGCTTTCTTT.

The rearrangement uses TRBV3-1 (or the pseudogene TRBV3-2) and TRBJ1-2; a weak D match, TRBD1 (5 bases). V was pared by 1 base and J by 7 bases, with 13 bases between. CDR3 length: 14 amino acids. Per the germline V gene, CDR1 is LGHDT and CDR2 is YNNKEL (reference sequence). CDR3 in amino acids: CASSQASGEGGYTF. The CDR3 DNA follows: TGTGCCAGCAGCCAAGCTTCGGGGGAAGGTGGCTACACCTTC.